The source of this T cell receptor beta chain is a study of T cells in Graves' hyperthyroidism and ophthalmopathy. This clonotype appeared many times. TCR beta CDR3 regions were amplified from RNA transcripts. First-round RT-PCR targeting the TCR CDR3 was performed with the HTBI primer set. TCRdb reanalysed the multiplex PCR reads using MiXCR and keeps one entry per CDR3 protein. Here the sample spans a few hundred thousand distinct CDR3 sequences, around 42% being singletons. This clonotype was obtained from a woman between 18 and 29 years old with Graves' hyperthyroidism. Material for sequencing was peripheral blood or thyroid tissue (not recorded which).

CDR3 amino acids: CASSQGWNQPQHF. The CDR3 DNA is TGTGCCAGCAGCCAAGGTTGGAATCAGCCCCAGCATTTT. The chain joins TRBV3-1 to TRBJ1-5; no clear D gene. Trimming pared 1 base from V and 4 bases from J, leaving 5 bases between. CDR1 is LGHDT, CDR2 YNNKEL, per germline (reference sequence). The CDR3 length is 13 residues.